A single sample gave rise to the 21 T cell receptor beta chains below, sequenced in a study of T cells after posttransplantation cyclophosphamide. Data came from immunoSEQ multiplex PCR; TCRdb stores just in-frame clones and leaves some out. The table shows roughly 70,000 clones, with approximately 92% occurring only once. The sequenced material came from PBMCs. The receptors here all came from a woman younger than 45 in good health and a related stem cell transplant donor.

This rearrangement joins TRBV7-9 to TRBJ2-5; 14 bases are a match to TRBD2. The CDR3 extends over 15 amino acids. Per the germline V gene, CDR1 is SEHNR and CDR2 is FQNEAQ (reference sequence). After removal of 7 bases from V and 4 bases from J, the junction contained 5 bases not matched to a gene. The CDR3 here is CASTRLAGGGETQYF. The CDR3 nucleotides read TGTGCCAGCACCAGACTAGCGGGGGGGGGAGAGACCCAGTACTTC.

The chain is built from TRBV7-9 and TRBJ1-1; D remains ambiguous. The V and J ends lost 1 base and 5 bases respectively, with 8 bases between them. This CDR3 spans 13 amino acids. Germline CDR1 reads SEHNR; CDR2 reads FQNEAQ (reference sequence). The CDR3 protein is CASSLVGVTEAFF. The CDR3 nucleotides are TGTGCCAGCAGCTTAGTCGGGGTGACTGAAGCTTTCTTT.

In its sample, this clone was seen once. This chain joins TRBV5-4 and TRBJ2-5; a weak D match, TRBD2 (5 bases). CDR1 SGHNT and CDR2 YYREEE come from the germline V gene (reference sequence). The CDR3 extends over 14 amino acids. The V and J ends lost 7 bases and 5 bases respectively, with 18 bases between them. CDR3 DNA sequence: TGTGCCAGCTCCGGGGTGGTGGGTTCCGAGACCCAGTACTTC. This translates into CASSGVVGSETQYF. Drawing the rest from reference TRBV5-4 and TRBJ2-5, the complete variable domain is ETGVTQSPTHLIKTRGQQVTLRCSSQSGHNTVSWYQQALGQGPQFIFQYYREEENGRGNFPPRFSGLQFPNYSSELNVNALELDDSALYLCASSGVVGSETQYFGPGTRLLVL.

Comments on this clone: This same CDR3 is encoded by further DNA sequences in the sample. V gene TRBV5-1 combines with J gene TRBJ1-2; no firm D call. The CDR3 loop spans 13 amino acids. V was shortened by 0 bases and J by 2 bases, with 5 bases between the two germline ends. Germline V lookup: CDR1 SGHRS, CDR2 YFSETQ. CDR3 in amino acids: CASSLGQNYGYTF. CDR3 nucleotide sequence: TGCGCCAGCAGCTTGGGTCAGAACTATGGCTACACCTTC. Variable domain in full (rest from reference TRBV5-1 and TRBJ1-2): KAGVTQTPRYLIKTRGQQVTLSCSPISGHRSVSWYQQTPGQGLQFLFEYFSETQRNKGNFPGRFSGRQFSNSRSEMNVSTLELGDSALYLCASSLGQNYGYTFGSGTRLTVV.

V is TRBV2 and J is TRBJ2-5; TRBD2 agrees at 11 bases. The trim removed 1 base at V and 2 bases at J, leaving 3 bases unmatched. Germline V gene sequence: CDR1 SNHLY, CDR2 FYNNEI. CDR3 length equals 16 residues. CDR3 nucleotides: TGTGCCAGCAGTGAAGGGGGACTAGCGGATCAAGAGACCCAGTACTTC. It is translated as CASSEGGLADQETQYF.

This clone was detected a few times. The chain links TRBV2 to TRBJ2-1; D ambiguous. Germline CDR1 is SNHLY and CDR2 is FYNNEI. The germline V and J ends were trimmed by 2 bases and 4 bases, with 9 bases remaining between them. The CDR3 has 14 amino acids. The CDR3 spells CASSEFKQYNEQFF. The CDR3 DNA sequence: TGTGCCAGCAGTGAATTCAAACAGTACAATGAGCAGTTCTTC.

This rearrangement joins TRBV19 to TRBJ1-1; D gene uncertain. The length of the CDR3 is 14 residues. Trimming shortened V by 5 bases and J by 0 bases, and 10 bases separated the two germline ends. Per germline, CDR1 LNHDA and CDR2 SQIVND (reference sequence). The CDR3 reads CASSSPWVNTEAFF. The CDR3 DNA is TGTGCCAGTAGTTCCCCTTGGGTGAACACTGAAGCTTTCTTT.

J is TRBJ1-4 and V is TRBV7-9; tentatively, D is TRBD1 (6 bases). The germline V and J ends were trimmed by 3 bases and 7 bases, with 18 bases remaining between them. Germline V CDR1 and CDR2: SEHNR, FQNEAQ (reference sequence). This CDR3 has 16 amino acids. Here the CDR3 DNA reads TGTGCCAGCAGCTTTACCCAGGGGATCGGAGGTGAAAAACTGTTTTTT. This codes for CASSFTQGIGGEKLFF.

The chain carries TRBV27 and TRBJ1-2; D gene unclear. The V end lost 0 bases, the J end lost 7 bases, and 9 bases lay between the germline ends. The CDR3 sequence is 13 residues long. The germline V gene encodes CDR1 MNHEY and CDR2 SMNVEV (reference sequence). The CDR3 DNA follows: TGTGCCAGCAGTTTATCCGGGGTTACTGGCTACACCTTC. Its translation is CASSLSGVTGYTF.

In this sample, this clone turned up a few times. V is TRBV6-5 and J is TRBJ2-3, with 7 positions matching TRBD1. Germline loops: CDR1 MNHEY, CDR2 SVGAGI. With V trimmed by 8 bases and J by 3 bases, 8 bases remained unmatched. This CDR3 contains 14 residues. The CDR3 DNA reads TGTGCCAGCGGAACAGGGGAGTATACAGATACGCAGTATTTT. Translating it yields CASGTGEYTDTQYF.

The rearrangement links TRBV7-9 to TRBJ2-7; no definite D call. The germline V gene encodes CDR1 SEHNR and CDR2 FQNEAQ (reference sequence). The CDR3 totals 12 residues. Trimming took off 2 bases at V and 3 bases at J, with 5 bases between the two ends. The CDR3 DNA reads as TGTGCCAGCAGCTTATGGGGCTACGAGCAGTACTTC. This sequence encodes CASSLWGYEQYF.

This chain connects TRBV4-1 to TRBJ1-5; TRBD1 is a possible D gene (5 bases). With 1 base removed from V and 0 bases from J, the gap between germline ends came to 10 bases. The germline V gene has CDR1 MGHRA and CDR2 YSYEKL. The CDR3 is 16 amino acids. CDR3 DNA: TGCGCCAGCAGCCAAGTCCAGGGTAATAGCAATCAGCCCCAGCATTTT. It specifies CASSQVQGNSNQPQHF.

The V call is TRBV4-2, the J call TRBJ1-5, with D possibly matching TRBD1 (6 bases). Germline CDR1 and CDR2: LGHNA and YNFKEQ. The CDR3 spans 14 residues. The germline V and J ends were trimmed by 0 bases and 7 bases, with 10 bases remaining between them. The CDR3 region has the DNA TGTGCCAGCAGCCAAGACAGGGGTCAACAGCCCCAGCATTTT. The encoded protein is CASSQDRGQQPQHF.

The chain uses TRBV2 and TRBJ2-7; 8 bases are shared with TRBD2. The length of the CDR3 is 15 residues. Germline values: CDR1 SNHLY, CDR2 FYNNEI. V shed 8 bases, J shed 0 bases, and the junction held 9 bases outside the gene matches. The CDR3 region has the DNA TGTGCCAGCTCGAGGGCGGGGGGATACTCCTACGAGCAGTACTTC. Its translation: CASSRAGGYSYEQYF.

The V gene is TRBV6-4, the J gene TRBJ2-7; 7 bases align to TRBD1. The V gene end was trimmed by 0 bases and the J gene end by 7 bases; junction bases not matched to a gene: 3. The CDR3 length is 13 residues. Germline loops: CDR1 MRHNA, CDR2 SNTAGT. This chain's CDR3 is CASSDSRQGEQYF. The CDR3 region has the DNA TGTGCCAGCAGTGACTCTAGACAGGGTGAGCAGTACTTC.

The V and J genes are TRBV6-5 and TRBJ1-2, with D uncertain. CDR1 is MNHEY, CDR2 SVGAGI, per germline. V shed 0 bases and J shed 8 bases, with 10 bases lying between them. The length of the CDR3 is 13 residues. CDR3 DNA: TGTGCCAGCAGTTACTCCGGGGTGGGGGGCTACACCTTC. Translating it yields CASSYSGVGGYTF.

The chain carries TRBV19 and TRBJ1-2; 10 bases map to TRBD1. Germline CDR1 and CDR2: LNHDA and SQIVND (reference sequence). The CDR3 contains 14 residues. The junction had 6 bases not matched to a gene; V was cut back by 5 bases and J by 6 bases. The CDR3 is CASSGRQGADGYTF. In nucleotides, the CDR3 is TGTGCCAGTAGTGGGAGACAGGGGGCGGATGGCTACACCTTC.

This chain joins TRBV18 and TRBJ2-3; possibly TRBD1 for D (6 bases). This CDR3 is built from 16 residues. Trimming cost V 6 bases and J 6 bases, with 22 bases left between them. Per the germline V gene, CDR1 is KGHSH and CDR2 is LQKENI. The DNA of the CDR3 is TGTGCCAGCTCCCCGAGCGCCCCCGGGACAACCGATACGCAGTATTTT. Residues: CASSPSAPGTTDTQYF.

V is TRBV29-1 and J is TRBJ2-1; D ambiguous. The CDR3 sequence is 13 residues long. From germline, CDR1 is SQVTM and CDR2 ANQGSEA. Trimming took off 8 bases at V and 0 bases at J, with 11 bases between the two ends. CDR3: CSFPSSSYNEQFF. The CDR3 coding sequence is TGCAGCTTCCCTTCAAGCTCCTACAATGAGCAGTTCTTC.

The chain recombines TRBV18 with TRBJ2-1, with D maybe TRBD2 (5 bases). CDR3 length: 14 amino acids. Trimming took 3 bases from V and 4 from J, leaving 10 bases between them. Germline CDR1 KGHSH, CDR2 LQKENI. CDR3: CASSPRGSYNEQFF. CDR3 DNA: TGTGCCAGCTCACCCAGAGGGTCGTACAATGAGCAGTTCTTC.

The V gene is TRBV4-2, the J gene TRBJ2-1, with D maybe TRBD1 (5 bases). This CDR3 region has 15 residues. V was pared by 1 base and J by 0 bases, with 7 bases between. Germline lookup yields CDR1 LGHNA and CDR2 YNFKEQ. The CDR3 here is CASSQGQLSYNEQFF. CDR3 nucleotide sequence: TGTGCCAGCAGCCAAGGACAGCTCTCCTACAATGAGCAGTTCTTC.